The clone carrying this T cell receptor beta chain was seen a few times. This sample was included in a study of blood T cell repertoires in COVID-19. Germline CDR1 reads SGHRS; CDR2 reads YFSETQ. V lost 0 bases to trimming and J lost 0 bases, with 12 bases between them. CDR3 length: 17 amino acids. TCRdb's copy holds only in-frame clones and misses some; the assay was immunoSEQ multiplex PCR. The sample consists of under 140,000 clones, approximately 68% of them appearing once. The chain joins TRBV5-1 to TRBJ2-2; D uncertain. Sample: peripheral blood. The receptor's source is a woman aged 55-70 years with acute or convalescent COVID-19. The CDR3 loop is CASSLVAGPTNTGELFF. The CDR3, as DNA: TGCGCCAGCAGCTTGGTCGCAGGCCCCACGAACACCGGGGAGCTGTTTTTT.